This is a list of T cell receptor beta chains from one sample in a study of CXCR3-negative and CXCR3-positive naive CD8 T cells. Each CDR3 protein gets one entry in TCRdb, which reprocessed the 5' RACE reads and gives no DNA. This sample's clone table lists 100,000 to 150,000 distinct CDR3 sequences. Specimen: naive CXCR3- CD8+ T cells from blood. The receptor source for this set is a human donor in good health. Some clones in this sample may be carry-over from other donors' samples. The CDR3 runs from the conserved cysteine through the conserved F or W.

J gene	V gene	CDR3 protein
TRBJ2-1	TRBV5-8	CASSAGTGYGNEQFF
TRBJ2-2	TRBV29-1	CSVFGQGTGELFF
TRBJ1-1	TRBV9	CASSPGTGDTEAFF
TRBJ2-2	TRBV5-1	CASSLGDRDTGELFF
TRBJ2-7	TRBV20-1	CSARDPNRGLEQYF
TRBJ2-3	TRBV29-1	CSVPGLAGPTDTQYF
TRBJ1-1	TRBV29-1	CSVRTPADTEAFF
TRBJ2-7	TRBV5-1	CASRPLSGFGPYEQYF
TRBJ1-1	TRBV25-1	CASGWNTEAFF
TRBJ2-1	TRBV7-3	CASSFGAGAYNEQFF
TRBJ2-1	TRBV7-9	CASSLGFGYNEQFF
TRBJ2-3	TRBV7-9	CASSLGLAGGPRTDTQYF
TRBJ2-3	TRBV7-6	CASSLGVIGGYTDTQYF
TRBJ2-7	TRBV25-1	CASSESPKTGTGGLLIPYEQYF
TRBJ2-7	TRBV20-1	CSAREGGLEQYF
TRBJ2-4	TRBV28	CASSSGPVQYF
TRBJ1-2	TRBV5-1	CASSSRTTGFSQSDYGYTF
TRBJ1-2	TRBV7-9	CASSLATGAYGYTF
TRBJ2-1	TRBV28	CASQRLTPGLAVLYNEQFF
TRBJ2-2	TRBV5-1	CASSLAGLAGGLNTGELFF
TRBJ2-2	TRBV6-6	CASSYPPDRGFSGELFF
TRBJ2-1	TRBV27	CASSLVLANNEQFF
TRBJ2-7	TRBV28	CASSFGVSYEQYF
TRBJ1-2	TRBV5-1	CASSLGGQAISYGYTF
TRBJ2-7	TRBV2	CASSLRWVYEQYF
TRBJ2-7	TRBV21-1	CASISKGGRSVSYEQYF
TRBJ2-1	TRBV7-6	CASSLRPGTFNEQFF
TRBJ2-7	TRBV20-1	CSARDLQALSYEQYF
TRBJ1-1	TRBV4-3	CASSQSVLAENTEAFF
TRBJ1-5	TRBV5-1	CASRPGYSNQPQHF
TRBJ2-5	TRBV3-1	CASRNLRTPVQETQYF
TRBJ2-7	TRBV4-2	CASSQVGSNYEQYF
TRBJ2-1	TRBV28	CASSFLGSYNEQFF
TRBJ2-1	TRBV7-2	CASSLVPGGGPYNEQFF
TRBJ2-2	TRBV28	CASSVLESGDRGELFF
TRBJ2-2	TRBV24-1	CATSEQPGQENTGELFF
TRBJ2-7	TRBV5-4	CASSLAGALGSYEQYF
TRBJ2-5	TRBV29-1	CSAAPWRASQETQYF
TRBJ2-1	TRBV9	CASSEPRTSLSEQFF
TRBJ2-1	TRBV9	CASSVTGGLGNEQFF
TRBJ2-1	TRBV6-2/TRBV6-3	CASCTSEAEQFF
TRBJ2-3	TRBV5-6	CASSRSPGAGFTDTQYF
TRBJ2-1	TRBV27	CASSLYPTGVVFNEQFF
TRBJ2-7	TRBV7-9	CASSLVAGGMGLSYEQYF
TRBJ2-1	TRBV28	CASRTGGNEQFF
TRBJ2-7	TRBV5-1	CASSLATGLGEQYF
TRBJ1-1	TRBV4-2	CASSQRGDTAFF
TRBJ2-7	TRBV27	CASSLGRQPISSYEQYF
TRBJ2-2	TRBV29-1	CSVLGLKQKNTGELFF
TRBJ2-2	TRBV4-1	CASSQVHGVSTGELFF
TRBJ1-4	TRBV28	CASSILKEANEKLFF
TRBJ2-2	TRBV12-3/TRBV12-4	CASSFWMRGTGELFF
TRBJ2-1	TRBV3-1	CASSVGLAGNNEQFF